This is a list of T cell receptor beta chains from one sample in a study of regulatory T cells in long-lasting Graves disease. TCRdb independently ran MiXCR on the multiplex PCR reads; one entry per CDR3 protein. Of around 430,000 distinct CDR3 sequences listed, 22% are singletons. The sequencing used peripheral blood mononuclear cells (PBMCs), collected when the disease was refractory, from a patient treated with antithyroid drugs. The receptors shown here come from a female donor with Graves disease. CDR3s include the opening cysteine and the closing phenylalanine or tryptophan. The order of the fields is D gene, V gene, clone size, J gene, CDR3 DNA, CDR3 protein. The D gene is left open where the match is weak. Expanded clones get a size class; other rows say once, few or many, or leave the size out.

-	TRBV28	many	TRBJ1-1	TGTGCCAGCAGTCTGCCTCCTACAGGAAGGGGAGCTTTCTTT	CASSLPPTGRGAFF
TRBD1	TRBV2	many	TRBJ1-1	TGTGCCAGCAGCGAGGGGGCGAGCACTGAAGCTTTCTTT	CASSEGASTEAFF
-	TRBV2	few	TRBJ2-2	TGTGCCAGCAGTAACCGGGGGGGGGAGCTGTTTTTT	CASSNRGGELFF
TRBD2	TRBV11-3	many	TRBJ2-7	TGTGCCAGCAGCTTAGGGCCGACTAGCGTGCACGAGCAGTACTTC	CASSLGPTSVHEQYF
TRBD1	TRBV11-3	many	TRBJ2-7	TGTGCCAGCAGCCCCGGCACAGGGGTCGACGAGCAGTACTTC	CASSPGTGVDEQYF
-	TRBV9	-	TRBJ1-5	TGTGCCAGCAGCCTAGGACAGACCGCAAATCAGCCCCAGCATTTT	CASSLGQTANQPQHF
-	TRBV30	many	TRBJ1-4	TGTGCCTGGACCGGGATGCGACATGAAAAACTGTTTTTT	CAWTGMRHEKLFF
-	TRBV29-1	-	TRBJ1-1	TGCAGCGTTGAATGGGGGTGGGGCACTGAAGCTTTCTTT	CSVEWGWGTEAFF
TRBD1	TRBV10-3	-	TRBJ2-7	TGTGCCATCAGTGAGACGACCCACCGGACAGGGAATCGCTACGAGCAGTACTTC	CAISETTHRTGNRYEQYF
-	TRBV19	few	TRBJ2-6	TGTGCCAGCCGGGCTCCGAGCTCTGGGGCCAACGTCCTGACTTTC	CASRAPSSGANVLTF
-	TRBV7-2	-	TRBJ1-2	TGTGCCAGCAGCCCCGGGGGTGGCTACTATGGCTACACCTTC	CASSPGGGYYGYTF
-	TRBV2	many	TRBJ2-3	TGTGCCAGCAGTAACGCAGATACGCAGTATTTT	CASSNADTQYF
TRBD2	TRBV20-1	few	TRBJ2-7	TGCAGTGCTAGTTTTAGCGGGATTCAAAGAGAGCAGTACTTC	CSASFSGIQREQYF
-	TRBV6-9	-	TRBJ1-6	TGTGCCAGCAGTTACAAGTTACTAGCCGACCTGGCTTTATCACCCCTCCACTTT	CASSYKLLADLALSPLHF
TRBD1	TRBV7-2	-	TRBJ1-2	TGTGCCAGCAGCTCCGGGACAGGGGTGGGCGGCTATGGCTACACCTTC	CASSSGTGVGGYGYTF
-	TRBV29-1	-	TRBJ2-7	TGCAGCGTTGTAAACAGCTTCTACGAGCAGTACTTC	CSVVNSFYEQYF
-	TRBV27	many	TRBJ1-2	TGTGCCAGCTACTCCTTAGAAATTCAGACAGGAGGGAGCTATGGCTACACCTTC	CASYSLEIQTGGSYGYTF
TRBD1	TRBV28	many	TRBJ1-5	TGTGCCAGCAGTCGACAGGGAGAGGATCAGCCCCAGCATTTT	CASSRQGEDQPQHF
-	TRBV5-1	few	TRBJ1-1	TGCGCCAGCAGCTTGGTTCTCGAATCGAACACTGAAGCTTTCTTT	CASSLVLESNTEAFF
-	TRBV5-1	-	TRBJ2-7	TGCGCCAGTACGCCTCGGACAGAAAGCTACGAGCAGTACTTC	CASTPRTESYEQYF
TRBD2	TRBV6-2/TRBV6-3	-	TRBJ2-7	TGTGCCAGCATTAACCTAGCGGGAGGGATGTGCGAGCAGTACTTC	CASINLAGGMCEQYF
TRBD1	TRBV7-3	few	TRBJ2-7	TGTGCCAGCAGCAGGGGACAGGGGGCCGCCTACGAGCAGTACTTC	CASSRGQGAAYEQYF
-	TRBV3-2	-	TRBJ2-1	TGTGCCAGCAGCCAAGTCCTCCGAGGGGATGAGCAGTTCTTC	CASSQVLRGDEQFF
-	TRBV7-8	many	TRBJ2-2	TGTGCCAGCAGCTTACTAGGGGTGGTTAGGGGGGAGCTGTTTTTT	CASSLLGVVRGELFF
-	TRBV19	many	TRBJ1-2	TGTGCCAGTGGGGCAGGGTATGGCTACACCTTC	CASGAGYGYTF
TRBD1	TRBV7-2	many	TRBJ1-6	TGTGCCAGCAGCCAGGGGGTCGGGGGGCTAAATTCACCCCTCCACTTT	CASSQGVGGLNSPLHF
-	TRBV10-3	many	TRBJ1-1	TGTGCCATCAACGGGGCAGGGAGGAACACTGAAGCTTTCTTT	CAINGAGRNTEAFF
TRBD1	TRBV28	few	TRBJ2-1	TGTGCCAGCAACGATCCGGGACAGAGGTTCAATGAGCAGTTCTTC	CASNDPGQRFNEQFF
-	TRBV29-1	few	TRBJ2-7	TGCAGCGCCCAATACGGGGACGGGATTATCTACGAGCAGTACTTC	CSAQYGDGIIYEQYF
-	TRBV30	-	TRBJ1-2	TGTGCCTGGAGCGCAGACAGGAGCTATGGCTACACCTTC	CAWSADRSYGYTF
-	TRBV7-2	-	TRBJ2-1	TGTGCCAGCAGCTTAGCCCTTAGCGGCAATGAGCAGTTCTTC	CASSLALSGNEQFF
-	TRBV2	-	TRBJ1-3	TGTGCCAGCAGTGAATTGGATTTCTCTGGAGACACCATATATTTT	CASSELDFSGDTIYF
-	TRBV2	many	TRBJ2-2	TGTGCCAGCAGTAGAGCCTCCGGGCCCGACACCGGGGAGCTGTTTTTT	CASSRASGPDTGELFF
-	TRBV12-3/TRBV12-4	many	TRBJ2-2	TGTGCCAGCAGGCTCGGGCAGAACACCGGGGAGCTGTTTTTT	CASRLGQNTGELFF
-	TRBV12-3/TRBV12-4	many	TRBJ1-1	TGTGCCAGCAGGGGACAAAGGAACACTGAAGCTTTCTTT	CASRGQRNTEAFF
TRBD2	TRBV2	many	TRBJ2-5	TGTGCCAGCAGTGAGGGACTAGCGACAGAGACCCAGTACTTC	CASSEGLATETQYF
-	TRBV28	many	TRBJ1-1	TGTGCCAGCAGTTTGCCCGTGGGTGAAGCTTTCTTT	CASSLPVGEAFF
-	TRBV2	few	TRBJ1-2	TGCGCCAGCACCCACCCTCTGACAGGAACCCTCTATGGCTACACCTTC	CASTHPLTGTLYGYTF
TRBD1	TRBV7-2	many	TRBJ1-2	TGTGCCAGCAGCTTAGCAGGGACAGGGGGCTCCGGCTACACCTTC	CASSLAGTGGSGYTF
-	TRBV2	many	TRBJ1-4	TGTGCCAGCAGGAAGCCTAATGAAAAACTGTTTTTT	CASRKPNEKLFF